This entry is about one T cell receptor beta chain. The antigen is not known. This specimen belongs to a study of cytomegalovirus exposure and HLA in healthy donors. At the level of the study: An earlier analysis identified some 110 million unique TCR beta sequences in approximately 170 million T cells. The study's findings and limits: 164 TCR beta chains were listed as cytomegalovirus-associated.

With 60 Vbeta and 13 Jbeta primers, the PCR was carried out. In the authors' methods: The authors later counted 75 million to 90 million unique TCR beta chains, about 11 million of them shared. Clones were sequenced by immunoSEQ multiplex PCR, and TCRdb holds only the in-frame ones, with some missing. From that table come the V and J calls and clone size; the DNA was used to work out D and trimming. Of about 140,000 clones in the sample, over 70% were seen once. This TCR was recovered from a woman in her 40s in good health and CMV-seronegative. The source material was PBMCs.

The DNA of the CDR3 is TGTGCCAGCAGTGCAGACAGGGGATTCACAGATACGCAGTATTTT. Translation gives CASSADRGFTDTQYF. V is TRBV9 and J is TRBJ2-3, with 8 bases identical to TRBD1. Per germline, CDR1 SGDLS and CDR2 YYNGEE. The trim removed 5 bases at V and 2 bases at J, leaving 7 bases unmatched. The CDR3 has 15 residues.